This T cell receptor (beta chain) was observed in a study of blood T cell repertoires in COVID-19. About the research overall: COVID-19 samples collected from the United States, Italy and Spain covered acute and convalescent phases. From T cells, B-cell-depleted T cells, or PBMCs came the material, which was cDNA or gDNA.

This CDR3 contains 16 residues. Germline V gene lookup returns CDR1 LGHDT and CDR2 YNNKEL (reference sequence). The V end lost 6 bases, the J end lost 8 bases, and 22 bases lay between the germline ends. This clone came up once. In the source study's methods: Reference gene primer amplification gave nucleated cell count estimates. TCRdb's table, derived via immunoSEQ multiplex PCR, lists solely in-frame clones and lacks some. V and J calls and clone size are those listed in that table; D and trimming were worked out from the DNA. The sample includes roughly 280,000 clones, approximately 86% seen only once; the top ten take roughly 5%.

The chain combines TRBV3-1 (or the pseudogene TRBV3-2) with TRBJ1-4; D is undetermined. Sequencing used peripheral blood. The sequence derives from a woman aged 55 to 70 with COVID-19, enrolled during active disease. CDR3: CASRRINFHGKEKLFF. CDR3 DNA: TGTGCCAGCAGGCGGATTAACTTTCATGGTAAGGAAAAACTGTTTTTT.